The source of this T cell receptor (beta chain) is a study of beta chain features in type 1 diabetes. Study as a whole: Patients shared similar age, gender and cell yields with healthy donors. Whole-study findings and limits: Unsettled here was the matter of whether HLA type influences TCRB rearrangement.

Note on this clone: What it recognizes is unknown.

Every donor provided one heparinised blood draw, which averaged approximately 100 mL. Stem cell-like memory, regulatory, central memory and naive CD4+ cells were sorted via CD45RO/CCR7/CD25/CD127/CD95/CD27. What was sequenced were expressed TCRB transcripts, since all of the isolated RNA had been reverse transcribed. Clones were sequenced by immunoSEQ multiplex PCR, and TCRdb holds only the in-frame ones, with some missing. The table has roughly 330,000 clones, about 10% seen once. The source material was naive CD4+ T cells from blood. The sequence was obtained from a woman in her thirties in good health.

The CDR3 sequence: CASPTGNEQFF. The DNA of the CDR3 is TGTGCCAGCCCCACGGGGAATGAGCAGTTCTTC. The chain recombines TRBV2 with TRBJ2-1; D is possibly TRBD2 (5 bases). The CDR3 sequence is 11 residues long. Germline CDR1 and CDR2: SNHLY and FYNNEI. V was shortened by 8 bases and J by 7 bases, with 9 bases between the two germline ends.